One TCR beta chain is described in this entry. No cognate antigen has been identified for it. No per-base quality is available; no much larger clone lies one base away. This record belongs to a study of shared T cell receptors in the human thymus (dated by TCRdb to the early 2020s). General notes on the study: The study examined how self-reactive, shared T-cell receptor alpha chains are generated in the human thymus.

Libraries were prepared through the immunoSEQ multiplex PCR assay. This immuneACCESS table, as held by TCRdb, lists in-frame sequences with V and J called but not all clones. Of the missing ones, under half trace to an unresolved V gene in checked studies; the others have no known cause. This sample comprises approximately 730,000 clones, 70% to 90% of them detected only once. The ten largest clones represent roughly 0.01% of the sample. These data are also associated with another study on human thymus T cells. Taken from the second paper: Immunologically healthy infants undergoing open corrective cardiac surgery for congenital heart defects in Finland were used as donors. Thymus tissue was obtained as surgical resects removed during corrective cardiac surgery. Usage of V and J gene segments appeared to be biased in both the thymic and the peripheral blood repertoires. Highly overlapping thymic TCR repertoires among unrelated individuals were reported in the related research. The study described the TCR alpha and beta repertoires in roughly 8 infant thymus samples and a handful of matching peripheral blood samples. The infant donors were about 7 to 250 days old, and the cohort included roughly six males and a couple of females. Thymocytes were freed from the tissue by mechanical means and kept at -70 degrees C as pellets of roughly 9-30 million cells. A QIAsymphony instrument was used to extract genomic DNA from the frozen cell pellets. TCRB and TCRAD loci were amplified from a standardized quantity of quality-controlled genomic DNA using the immunoSEQ multiplex PCR assay. Amplicons spanned the V(D)J region at a length sufficient to cover the CDR3 and identify V and J genes. Through the commercial immunoSEQ service, the amplicons were sequenced on an Illumina platform. Corrections for primer bias and sequencing errors followed previously described methods, while TCRAD and TCRB definitions were based on the IMGT database. The repertoires were analysed using immunoSEQ Analyzer 3.0 and VDJTools for basic statistics, V/J segment usage, diversity estimates, rarefaction and pairwise overlap. Diversity was estimated using the Chao1, ChaoE, Efron-Thisted, Shannon and inverse Simpson indices, and was also estimated on datasets down-sampled to the size of the smallest sample. Repertoire overlap was determined by strict matching of CDR3 nucleotide sequence, V gene and J gene, and Jaccard-based multidimensional scaling clustering was applied. Thymus samples yielded on average around 850,000 unique TCRB clonotypes, compared with 75,000 to 100,000 from blood samples.

The sequence came from a girl in the first two years of life with a congenital heart defect. Donor details come from another sample of the same person, matched by shared clones. The specimen sequenced was thymocytes.

The DNA is TGTGCCAGCAGTGCAAAGGACAGGGGGGACACTGAAGCTTTCTTT. The translation is CASSAKDRGDTEAFF. This chain joins TRBV6-4 to TRBJ1-1, with 10 junctional bases fitting TRBD1. The CDR3, from cysteine to phenylalanine, totals 15 residues. Of all the DNA, just the CDR3 is kept, 45 bases in frame from base 1. CDR1 and CDR2, looked up from the germline V gene, are MRHNA and SNTAGT. The junction shows trimming of 4 bases on V and 3 bases on J, and the gene matches do not reach 5 bases of it.